This T cell receptor beta chain was identified during a study of siplizumab effects on memory and regulatory T cells. V dropped 2 bases and J dropped 0; count of bases not matched to a gene: 10. CDR3 length: 19 amino acids. The V gene's germline CDR1 is SGHTA and CDR2 FQGNSA. In each sample, roughly 10^5 TCR templates were assayed. Sequenced by immunoSEQ multiplex PCR; TCRdb stores in-frame clones only, minus some. This sample carries more than 90,000 clones, over 90% of them seen once, and the ten largest clones take approximately 1.5%. Sequences were obtained from non-Treg CD4+ T cells sorted from blood. The sequence was collected from a human donor in good health. This chain joins TRBV7-2 and TRBJ2-1; 10 nucleotides agree with TRBD2. DNA for the CDR3: TGTGCCAGCAGCTTATCCACACCGGCTAGCGGGGGCTCCTACAATGAGCAGTTCTTC. It yields the protein CASSLSTPASGGSYNEQFF.